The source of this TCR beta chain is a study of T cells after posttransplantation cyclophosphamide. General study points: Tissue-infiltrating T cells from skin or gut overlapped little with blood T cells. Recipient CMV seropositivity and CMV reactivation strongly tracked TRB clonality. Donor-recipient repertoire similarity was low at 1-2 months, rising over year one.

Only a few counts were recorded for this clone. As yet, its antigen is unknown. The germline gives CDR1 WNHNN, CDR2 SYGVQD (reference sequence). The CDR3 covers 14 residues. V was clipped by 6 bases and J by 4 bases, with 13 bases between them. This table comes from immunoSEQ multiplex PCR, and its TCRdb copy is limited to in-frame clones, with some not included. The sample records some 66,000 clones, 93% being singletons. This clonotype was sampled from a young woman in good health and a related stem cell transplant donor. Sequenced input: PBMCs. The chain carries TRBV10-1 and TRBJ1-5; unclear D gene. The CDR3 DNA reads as TGCGCCAGCAGCGGAGGCAGCTCAAATCAGCCCCAGCATTTT. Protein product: CASSGGSSNQPQHF.